Presented here are 29 T cell receptor beta chains from one specimen sequenced in a study of cytomegalovirus exposure and HLA in healthy donors. Researchers ran the PCR with 60 Vbeta and 13 Jbeta primers. Measured with immunoSEQ multiplex PCR; TCRdb has only the in-frame clones, and not every one. The sample gives about 150,000 clones, over 70% of which show up once; roughly 1.6% is in the top ten. Specimen: PBMCs. These receptors all stem from a woman in her 40s in good health and CMV-seronegative.

The chain joins TRBV10-2 to TRBJ1-1; weak D call: TRBD1 (5 bases). V lost 7 bases and J 0 bases, leaving 12 bases between the germline ends. This CDR3 is 14 amino acids long. Germline V gene lookup returns CDR1 WSHSY and CDR2 SAAADI. As DNA, the CDR3 is TGCGCCAGCAAACGACAGAACATGAACACTGAAGCTTTCTTT. Encoded protein: CASKRQNMNTEAFF.

The chain links TRBV5-5 to TRBJ2-2; 8 nucleotides align to TRBD1. The CDR3 is 14 residues long. Per germline, CDR1 SGHKS and CDR2 YYEKEE (reference sequence). V lost 2 bases to trimming and J lost 4 bases; unmatched junction nucleotides: 1. The CDR3 loop reads CASSLGTGTGELFF. The CDR3 DNA reads as TGTGCCAGCAGCTTAGGGACAGGCACCGGGGAGCTGTTTTTT.

CDR3 sequence reads: CASRGRGSYEQYF. CDR3 coding DNA: TGTGCCAGCAGGGGCAGGGGTTCCTACGAGCAGTACTTC. The chain links TRBV6-5 to TRBJ2-5; TRBD1 might be the D (6 bases). The end of the DNA is better explained by TRBJ2-7, so the J call may be wrong. This CDR3 contains 13 residues. CDR1 MNHEY and CDR2 SVGAGI come from the germline V gene.

The chain uses TRBV9 and TRBJ2-3; 13 positions match TRBD2. Germline loops: CDR1 SGDLS, CDR2 YYNGEE. The V and J ends lost 3 bases and 4 bases, in that order; junction bases with no gene match: 5. This CDR3 has 16 residues. The CDR3 region is CASSATSGRASDTQYF. CDR3 bases: TGTGCCAGCAGCGCCACTAGCGGGAGGGCTTCAGATACGCAGTATTTT.

The gene calls are TRBV28 and TRBJ1-2; 7 bases match TRBD1. The CDR3 covers 14 residues. Germline-derived CDR1 and CDR2 are MDHEN and SYDVKM. J was trimmed by 8 bases and V by 7 bases; bases with no gene match: 13. DNA of the CDR3: TGTGCCAGCACCCCGGGGACAGTCATGTGGGGCTACACCTTC. Its translation is CASTPGTVMWGYTF.

The chain uses TRBV29-1 and TRBJ1-3; D unclear. The CDR3 covers 16 residues. V was trimmed by 0 bases and J by 0 bases, leaving 12 bases between them. Per the germline V gene, CDR1 is SQVTM and CDR2 is ANQGSEA. DNA of the CDR3: TGCAGCGTTGAAGATCAAGACGGAGACTCTGGAAACACCATATATTTT. It encodes CSVEDQDGDSGNTIYF.

V usage is TRBV30 and J usage is TRBJ1-4; D might be TRBD1 (5 bases). The CDR3 runs to 14 residues. Germline loops: CDR1 GTSNPN, CDR2 SVGIG (reference sequence). Deletions cut 1 base from V and 4 bases from J, with 10 bases between. The CDR3 region has the DNA TGTGCCTGGAGTGCGCAGGGAATTAATGAAAAACTGTTTTTT. The encoded protein is CAWSAQGINEKLFF.

The CDR3 region has the DNA TGTGCCAGCTCACAGGACAGGGGGCGTTACGAGCAGTACTTC. The encoded protein is CASSQDRGRYEQYF. The rearrangement links TRBV18 to TRBJ2-7; 11 nucleotides align to TRBD1. This CDR3 region has 14 residues. V shed 4 bases, J shed 4 bases, and the junction held 3 bases outside the gene matches. Germline V CDR1 and CDR2: KGHSH, LQKENI.

The table lists this clone with a few counts. The chain is built from TRBV27 and TRBJ1-2, with 7 bases identical to TRBD1. V was pared by 1 base and J by 4 bases, with 12 bases of the junction left unmatched. The CDR3 is 17 residues long. Germline CDR1 and CDR2: MNHEY and SMNVEV (reference sequence). CDR3 sequence: CASSLYDPRQGGYGYTF. The DNA of the CDR3 is TGTGCCAGCAGTTTATACGATCCTCGACAGGGTGGCTATGGCTACACCTTC.

V and J are TRBV5-1 and TRBJ1-5, with 7 bases identical to TRBD1. The CDR3 runs to 14 residues. J gave up 5 bases and V 4 bases, and 6 bases lay outside the gene matches. CDR1 and CDR2 (germline): SGHRS, YFSETQ. CDR3 amino acids: CASSASTGDQPQHF. For the CDR3, the DNA is TGCGCCAGCAGCGCATCCACAGGGGATCAGCCCCAGCATTTT.

V usage is TRBV2 and J usage is TRBJ2-3, with 8 bases fitting TRBD1. CDR3 size: 15 residues. CDR1 is SNHLY, CDR2 FYNNEI, per germline. V lost 11 bases and J lost 0; bases outside the gene matches: 10. The CDR3 spells CAGTGPSLSTDTQYF. CDR3 DNA sequence: TGTGCCGGGACAGGCCCTTCACTTAGCACAGATACGCAGTATTTT.

The chain employs TRBV2 and TRBJ1-2, with 8 bases that match TRBD1. The CDR3 loop spans 14 amino acids. Germline values: CDR1 SNHLY, CDR2 FYNNEI. Unmatched junction bases numbered 8, after V lost 7 bases and J lost 4 bases. CDR3 in DNA: TGTGCCAGCACCTTGACAGGGGACCTCTATGGCTACACCTTC. It encodes CASTLTGDLYGYTF.

Note on this clone: The sample holds other DNA sequences that translate to the same CDR3. The chain uses TRBV20-1 and TRBJ2-5; no definite D call. The germline gives CDR1 DFQATT, CDR2 SNEGSKA (reference sequence). V was cut by 0 bases and J by 5 bases, with 4 bases left in between. CDR3 length equals 11 residues. CDR3 sequence: CSARDRETQYF. CDR3 nucleotides: TGCAGTGCTAGAGATCGGGAGACCCAGTACTTC.

This chain uses TRBV9 with TRBJ1-3, with D tentatively TRBD1 (5 bases). Germline values: CDR1 SGDLS, CDR2 YYNGEE. The CDR3 extends over 15 amino acids. Deletions cut 0 bases from V and 3 bases from J, with 10 bases between. The CDR3 coding sequence is TGTGCCAGCAGCGTAGGGGGGGAAGGTGGAAACACCATATATTTT. As protein: CASSVGGEGGNTIYF.

J is TRBJ2-4 and V is TRBV28; TRBD1 aligns across 7 bases. The CDR3 has 14 residues. Looked up from germline, CDR1 is MDHEN and CDR2 is SYDVKM. V was pared by 3 bases and J by 9 bases, with 8 bases of the junction left unmatched. The DNA for the CDR3 is TGTGCCAGCAGTTTGACAGGGAATGGTGGCATTCAGTACTTC. Translation: CASSLTGNGGIQYF. The entire variable domain, with the rest obtained from reference TRBV28 and TRBJ2-4, is as follows: DVKVTQSSRYLVKRTGEKVFLECVQDMDHENMFWYRQDPGLGLRLIYFSYDVKMKEKGDIPEGYSVSREKKERFSLILESASTNQTSMYLCASSLTGNGGIQYFGAGTRLSVL.

This clone was counted only a few times. The V and J genes are TRBV6-5 and TRBJ2-7; 10 nucleotides align to TRBD2. The ends lost 6 bases at V and 2 bases at J; junction bases unmatched: 4. Germline-derived CDR1 and CDR2 are MNHEY and SVGAGI. The CDR3 spans 14 residues. The CDR3 here is CASSRLAGAYEQYF. CDR3 nucleotide sequence: TGTGCCAGCAGCCGCCTAGCGGGAGCCTACGAGCAGTACTTC.

The chain joins TRBV10-3 to TRBJ1-1, with TRBD1 identical over 10 bases. With 6 bases clipped from V and 5 bases from J, the junction kept 6 bases outside the gene matches. Germline-derived CDR1 and CDR2 are ENHRY and SYGVKD. The CDR3 consists of 14 residues. The DNA of the CDR3 is TGTGCCATCAGCACGGGACAGGGGAGTACTGAAGCTTTCTTT. Encoded protein: CAISTGQGSTEAFF.

This clone occurred once. The chain uses TRBV16 and TRBJ2-3; TRBD2 matches 7 bases. Germline trimming cut 3 bases from V and 2 bases from J; bases unmatched to any gene: 8. The CDR3 extends over 16 amino acids. CDR1 is KGHSY, CDR2 FQNENV, per germline. CDR3 loop: CASSHLGLDNTDTQYF. The CDR3 coding sequence is TGTGCCAGCAGCCATTTAGGACTAGACAACACAGATACGCAGTATTTT.

The chain combines TRBV19 with TRBJ2-6; 8 bases are a match to TRBD1. This CDR3 is 15 amino acids long. The V gene end was trimmed by 4 bases and the J gene end by 2 bases; junction bases not matched to a gene: 1. Germline CDR1 LNHDA, CDR2 SQIVND (reference sequence). CDR3: CASSTGGAGANVLTF. Written as DNA, the CDR3 is TGTGCCAGTAGTACAGGGGGCGCTGGGGCCAACGTCCTGACTTTC.

This chain links TRBV11-3 with TRBJ1-1; a possible D gene is TRBD1 (5 bases). There are 15 residues in the CDR3. Trimming took off 8 bases at V and 1 base at J, with 17 bases between the two ends. Germline CDR1 reads SGHNT; CDR2 reads YENEEA. The CDR3 loop reads CASSSSRQGNTEAFF. The CDR3 bases are TGTGCCAGCTCCTCTTCCAGGCAGGGGAACACTGAAGCTTTCTTT.

The CDR3 nucleotides read TGTGCCAGCAGTGAAGAGGCTAGCGGCCAAGAGACCCAGTACTTC. Protein: CASSEEASGQETQYF. The chain carries TRBV2 and TRBJ2-5, with 7 bases fitting TRBD2. CDR1 is SNHLY, CDR2 FYNNEI, per germline. This CDR3 is 15 amino acids long. Trimming took 1 base from V and 1 from J; bases not matched to a gene: 3.

The chain is built from TRBV21-1 and TRBJ1-5; the D call TRBD1 from the table was never checked on the DNA. TRBV21-1 is noted as a pseudogene. There are 12 residues in the CDR3. CDR3 DNA sequence: TGTGCCAGACAGGTGGGCAATCAGCCCCAGCATTTT. Translation gives CARQVGNQPQHF.

In this sample, this clone turned up once. The gene calls are TRBV5-1 and TRBJ2-3; TRBD2 agrees at 8 bases. CDR3 length: 16 amino acids. The V gene end was trimmed by 0 bases and the J gene end by 3 bases; junction bases not matched to a gene: 6. Germline V gives CDR1 SGHRS, CDR2 YFSETQ. The CDR3 loop reads CASSLGVSGTTDTQYF. The CDR3 region has the DNA TGCGCCAGCAGCTTGGGCGTTAGCGGGACGACAGATACGCAGTATTTT.

V usage is TRBV6-6 and J usage is TRBJ2-2; tentatively, D is TRBD2 (6 bases). The V end was cut by 0 bases, the J end by 7 bases, with 12 bases between. CDR3 length equals 15 residues. Germline V CDR1 and CDR2: MNHNY, SVGAGI (reference sequence). CDR3 coding DNA: TGTGCCAGCAGTTACTCGAGACTAGAGGGCGGGGAGCTGTTTTTT. Translated, it gives CASSYSRLEGGELFF.

The chain links TRBV5-4 to TRBJ1-2; 10 bases align to TRBD1. V shed 4 bases and J 2 bases; nucleotides not matched to a gene: 2. Germline values: CDR1 SGHNT, CDR2 YYREEE (reference sequence). CDR3 size: 14 residues. The CDR3 sequence is CASSQGQGNYGYTF. As DNA, the CDR3 is TGTGCCAGCAGCCAGGGACAGGGGAACTATGGCTACACCTTC.

A few counts support this clone. The chain has TRBV19 and TRBJ1-2, with no clear D. This CDR3 comprises 13 residues. Germline lookup yields CDR1 LNHDA and CDR2 SQIVND (reference sequence). The ends were cut back, 3 bases at V and 4 bases at J, with 9 bases in the middle. The CDR3 bases are TGTGCCAGTAGTATGGGAGGAGGCTATGGCTACACCTTC. Translation: CASSMGGGYGYTF.

The J gene is TRBJ1-1, the V gene TRBV7-8; 9 nucleotides match TRBD1. Trimming cost V 1 base and J 1 base; bases outside gene matches: 10. The CDR3 consists of 18 residues. Germline-derived CDR1 and CDR2 are SGHVS and FQNEAQ. As DNA, the CDR3 is TGTGCCAGCAGCTTAGGGACAGGGGTCGGGGGCCCGAACACTGAAGCTTTCTTT. Encoded protein: CASSLGTGVGGPNTEAFF.

About this clone itself: One end of the junction does not line up with germline, which may come from a read error. The chain employs TRBV7-9 and TRBJ2-7, with D perhaps matching TRBD2 (5 bases). In germline, CDR1 is SEHNR, CDR2 FQNEAQ (reference sequence). The CDR3 runs 17 residues. The CDR3 DNA is TGTTCCAGCAGCTTGGCCTGGGGAGCACGGAGCTCCTACGAGCAGTACTTC. This sequence encodes CSSSLAWGARSSYEQYF.

Notes on this clone: The germline gene is not matched at one end of the junction; a read error may be the cause. The same CDR3 can be traced to other DNA sequences in this sample. This chain links TRBV6-1 with TRBJ1-5; 11 nucleotides align to TRBD1. This CDR3 contains 17 residues. In germline, CDR1 is MNHNS, CDR2 SASEGT. The CDR3 reads CASSEGLRDRGDQPQHF. CDR3 bases: TGTGCCAGTAGTGAAGGCCTCCGGGACAGGGGGGATCAGCCCCAGCATTTT.